Sequencing of this TCR beta chain was carried out in a study of blood T cell repertoires in COVID-19. The germline gives CDR1 SGDLS, CDR2 YYNGEE. V dropped 0 bases and J dropped 3 bases, with 12 bases sitting between them. The CDR3 is 15 residues long. In the original processing: For nucleated cells, counts were estimated from reference gene primer amplification. The protocol was immunoSEQ multiplex PCR, while the TCRdb copy is restricted to in-frame clones and leaves out a portion. V and J calls plus clone size are reproduced from that table; the DNA served to infer D and trimming. The data show around 72,000 clones, about nine tenths seen once.

This sequence joins TRBV9 and TRBJ2-5, with a weak D call TRBD2 (5 bases). The sequenced sample consisted of peripheral blood. The receptor comes from a man aged 65 to 79 with active or convalescent COVID-19. The CDR3 nucleotides are TGTGCCAGCAGCGTAGAGGTATTGCGGGAAGAGACCCAGTACTTC. This sequence encodes CASSVEVLREETQYF.